These 10 T cell receptor beta chains were all obtained from the same sample, sequenced in a study of blood T cells in healthy people across ages. A second PCR, run for roughly 6 to 11 cycles, used a sample-barcoded 5' primer plus a J-beta primer mix. TCRdb independently ran MiXCR on the 5' RACE reads; one entry per CDR3 protein. Among 1.5 million to 2 million distinct CDR3 sequences listed, about two fifths were seen once. The material sequenced was blood. The receptors shown here come from a human donor in good health.

This clonotype was seen only a few times. The CDR3 nucleotides are TGTGCCAGCAGCCCGCGAGCTCCGGACGAGCAGTACTTC. Protein product: CASSPRAPDEQYF. V gene TRBV7-9 combines with J gene TRBJ2-7; the D is unclear. Per the germline V gene, CDR1 is SEHNR and CDR2 is FQNEAQ (reference sequence). This CDR3 is built from 13 residues. Trimming cost V 5 bases and J 5 bases, with 13 bases left between them.

The rearrangement links TRBV3-1 to TRBJ1-1, with D maybe TRBD1 (5 bases). Germline V gene sequence: CDR1 LGHDT, CDR2 YNNKEL (reference sequence). V dropped 2 bases and J dropped 3 bases, with 13 bases sitting between them. The CDR3 totals 15 residues. This chain's CDR3 is CASSQSRGGHTEAFF. The CDR3 coding sequence is TGTGCCAGCAGCCAATCACGCGGGGGTCACACTGAAGCTTTCTTT.

V usage is TRBV7-9 and J usage is TRBJ2-5; D gene unclear. V was shortened by 1 base and J by 11 bases, with 14 bases between the two germline ends. This CDR3 contains 13 residues. CDR1 SEHNR and CDR2 FQNEAQ come from the germline V gene (reference sequence). The CDR3 is CASSLGDHPAQYF. CDR3 bases: TGTGCCAGCAGCTTAGGCGACCATCCCGCTCAGTACTTC.

The chain employs TRBV4-1 and TRBJ1-6; 8 bases align to TRBD1. Germline V gene lookup returns CDR1 MGHRA and CDR2 YSYEKL. After removal of 1 base from V and 7 bases from J, the junction contained 6 bases not matched to a gene. There are 16 residues in the CDR3. The CDR3 region is CASSQVSRQGNSPLHF. In DNA form, the CDR3 reads TGCGCCAGCAGCCAAGTCTCCAGACAGGGGAATTCACCCCTCCACTTT.

This clonotype has a count of ten or more. CDR3 region: CSARQDTDTQYF. CDR3 in DNA: TGCAGTGCTAGACAGGACACAGATACGCAGTATTTT. This chain links TRBV20-1 with TRBJ2-3; D unclear. V was shortened by 2 bases and J by 2 bases, with 5 bases between the two germline ends. Germline-derived CDR1 and CDR2 are DFQATT and SNEGSKA (reference sequence). The CDR3 sequence is 12 residues long.

This clonotype has a handful of counts. J is TRBJ1-2 and V is TRBV6-1, with D uncertain. CDR1 and CDR2 from the germline V gene are MNHNS and SASEGT. V was cut by 7 bases and J by 3 bases, with 15 bases left in between. The CDR3 length is 14 residues. CDR3 in DNA: TGTGCCAGCATCGTGGAAGGGATAGACTATGGCTACACCTTC. This codes for CASIVEGIDYGYTF.

CDR3 loop: CASSDLPNGVTDTQYF. CDR3 DNA: TGTGCCAGCAGTGATCTCCCTAACGGGGTTACAGATACGCAGTATTTT. The chain combines TRBV6-4 with TRBJ2-3, with D possibly being TRBD2 (5 bases). The V end lost 3 bases, the J end lost 3 bases, and 16 bases lay between the germline ends. Germline V CDR1 and CDR2: MRHNA, SNTAGT. CDR3 length: 16 residues.

This clonotype showed up just a few times. The chain recombines TRBV2 with TRBJ2-7; no clear D gene. CDR3 length equals 16 residues. The V and J ends lost 3 bases and 3 bases respectively, with 18 bases between them. Germline V gene sequence: CDR1 SNHLY, CDR2 FYNNEI. CDR3 protein: CASSDLIRPTDYEQYF. The CDR3 nucleotides read TGTGCCAGCAGTGATCTGATCCGACCTACGGACTACGAGCAGTACTTC.

This clonotype was found once. The chain recombines TRBV2 with TRBJ2-7; D gene unclear. The CDR3 consists of 15 residues. The germline V and J ends were trimmed by 1 base and 0 bases, with 10 bases remaining between them. Germline values: CDR1 SNHLY, CDR2 FYNNEI. CDR3 amino acids: CASSEVPGASYEQYF. CDR3 DNA sequence: TGTGCCAGCAGTGAAGTGCCGGGTGCCTCCTACGAGCAGTACTTC.

This clonotype was seen only a few times. The J gene is TRBJ2-7, the V gene TRBV20-1; D unclear. V was shortened by 4 bases and J by 5 bases, with 6 bases between the two germline ends. Germline-derived CDR1 and CDR2 are DFQATT and SNEGSKA (reference sequence). The length of the CDR3 is 10 residues. CDR3 coding DNA: TGCAGTGCTATCGGTGACGAGCAGTACTTC. It translates to CSAIGDEQYF.